These 26 T cell receptor beta chains were all obtained from the same sample, sequenced in a study of radiation and T cells in renal cell carcinoma. Time point of the sample: blood 4 weeks post-SBRT, at nephrectomy. Treatment given: 15 Gy SBRT to primary tumor, nephrectomy 4 weeks later. The table came from immunoSEQ multiplex PCR; TCRdb's copy has only in-frame clones and leaves some out. The sample includes around 170,000 clones, around 90% seen only once; the top ten take 11%. This material consisted of blood, taken from a patient whose treatment included radiotherapy and nephrectomy. These receptors all come from a woman aged 45-65 years with renal cell carcinoma.

The V call is TRBV19, the J call TRBJ1-2, with D possibly matching TRBD1 (6 bases). The length of the CDR3 is 12 residues. Trimming removed 6 bases from V and 3 bases from J, with 8 bases in between. Looked up from germline, CDR1 is LNHDA and CDR2 is SQIVND (reference sequence). The CDR3 DNA sequence: TGTGCCAGTAGATCAGGGGACTATGGCTACACCTTC. It encodes CASRSGDYGYTF.

The chain couples TRBV5-6 to TRBJ2-2, with D perhaps TRBD1 (5 bases). Germline V lookup: CDR1 SGHDT, CDR2 YYEEEE. The CDR3 extends over 18 amino acids. Trimming took off 0 bases at V and 8 bases at J, with 23 bases between the two ends. The CDR3 coding sequence is TGTGCCAGCAGCTTGGAGGTGGGGCCACCTAATACGATAGGGGAGCTGTTTTTT. Protein product: CASSLEVGPPNTIGELFF.

This sequence joins TRBV5-1 and TRBJ1-5, with D hard to call. V lost 4 bases and J lost 5, with 16 bases in between. Germline V gene data show CDR1 as SGHRS and CDR2 as YFSETQ. The CDR3 runs to 15 residues. CDR3: CASSAGPREDQPQHF. The CDR3 DNA reads TGCGCCAGCAGCGCCGGGCCCCGGGAGGATCAGCCCCAGCATTTT. The complete variable domain, with remaining parts taken from reference TRBV5-1 and TRBJ1-5, reads KAGVTQTPRYLIKTRGQQVTLSCSPISGHRSVSWYQQTPGQGLQFLFEYFSETQRNKGNFPGRFSGRQFSNSRSEMNVSTLELGDSALYLCASSAGPREDQPQHFGDGTRLSIL.

DNA of the CDR3: TGTGCCAGCAGTTTTGGGCCTCCATACGAGCAGTACTTC. Translated, it gives CASSFGPPYEQYF. The V call is TRBV6-5, the J call TRBJ2-7; D is unclear. Germline CDR1 is MNHEY and CDR2 is SVGAGI. There are 13 residues in the CDR3. V dropped 4 bases and J dropped 4 bases, with 11 bases sitting between them.

The table lists this clone with a few counts. The chain is built from TRBV7-2 and TRBJ2-3; 9 bases line up with TRBD2. The J segment lost 4 bases and the V segment lost 5 bases, leaving 10 bases of the junction unmatched. Germline CDR1 and CDR2: SGHTA and FQGNSA. The CDR3 has 16 residues. The CDR3 DNA reads as TGTGCCAGCAGCCCTCACCGACTAGCGGCTGCAGATACGCAGTATTTT. Amino acid sequence: CASSPHRLAAADTQYF.

The V call is TRBV7-9, the J call TRBJ1-2; D is unresolved. The V end lost 5 bases, the J end lost 1 base, and 8 bases lay between the germline ends. The CDR3 length is 13 residues. Germline V gives CDR1 SEHNR, CDR2 FQNEAQ (reference sequence). CDR3 amino acids: CASSLEINYGYTF. CDR3 DNA: TGTGCCAGCAGCCTAGAGATTAACTATGGCTACACCTTC.

This rearrangement joins TRBV9 to TRBJ2-2; 7 bases align to TRBD1. Unmatched junction bases numbered 14, after V lost 2 bases and J lost 1 base. The CDR3 consists of 19 residues. The germline gives CDR1 SGDLS, CDR2 YYNGEE. For the CDR3, the DNA is TGTGCCAGCAGCGTCCGGGCCCCTACAGGGGCGATGAACACCGGGGAGCTGTTTTTT. Its translation is CASSVRAPTGAMNTGELFF.

V is TRBV10-3 and J is TRBJ2-2; 12 bases align to TRBD1. J gave up 7 bases and V 6 bases, and 3 bases lay outside the gene matches. The CDR3 covers 14 residues. Germline V gene sequence: CDR1 ENHRY, CDR2 SYGVKD. The CDR3 DNA sequence: TGTGCCATCAGGGGGACAGGGGGCAGCGGGGAGCTGTTTTTT. Its translation: CAIRGTGGSGELFF.

This chain joins TRBV5-1 and TRBJ1-4; D not resolved. Trimming took 5 bases from V and 5 from J, leaving 16 bases between them. The CDR3 is made up of 15 amino acids. The germline V gene encodes CDR1 SGHRS and CDR2 YFSETQ. CDR3 DNA sequence: TGCGCCAGCAGAGCCGAGGGTGGCCTAAATGAAAAACTGTTTTTT. It yields the protein CASRAEGGLNEKLFF.

The CDR3 is CSVGGDTEAFF. Here the CDR3 DNA reads TGCAGCGTTGGGGGGGACACTGAAGCTTTCTTT. This sequence joins TRBV29-1 and TRBJ1-1; tentative D call: TRBD1 (5 bases). The length of the CDR3 is 11 residues. V lost 4 bases, J lost 3 bases, and 6 bases lay in between. Per the germline V gene, CDR1 is SQVTM and CDR2 is ANQGSEA.

The chain couples TRBV19 to TRBJ2-3; a weak D match, TRBD2 (5 bases). Germline V lookup: CDR1 LNHDA, CDR2 SQIVND (reference sequence). Trimming cost V 5 bases and J 3 bases, with 15 bases left between them. CDR3 length equals 15 residues. CDR3 coding DNA: TGTGCCAGTAGTCTGGACTTAAGCGGTACAGATACGCAGTATTTT. It is translated as CASSLDLSGTDTQYF. Full variable domain (outside the CDR3, taken from reference TRBV19 and TRBJ2-3): DGGITQSPKYLFRKEGQNVTLSCEQNLNHDAMYWYRQDPGQGLRLIYYSQIVNDFQKGDIAEGYSVSREKKESFPLTVTSAQKNPTAFYLCASSLDLSGTDTQYFGPGTRLTVL.

The rearrangement uses TRBV4-1 and TRBJ2-7, with TRBD2 identical over 9 bases. V shed 0 bases, J shed 7 bases, and the junction held 7 bases outside the gene matches. Germline values: CDR1 MGHRA, CDR2 YSYEKL. The CDR3 consists of 15 residues. CDR3 protein: CASSQDRGGAGEQYF. The DNA of the CDR3 is TGCGCCAGCAGCCAAGATCGCGGGGGGGCGGGAGAGCAGTACTTC.

This clone was seen once. The V gene is TRBV7-2, the J gene TRBJ1-2; no firm D call. This CDR3 has 12 amino acids. Trimming removed 1 base from V and 5 bases from J, with 5 bases in between. Germline CDR1 SGHTA, CDR2 FQGNSA. The CDR3 protein is CASSLGGYGYTF. In DNA form, the CDR3 reads TGTGCCAGCAGCTTAGGAGGGTATGGCTACACCTTC. The variable domain in full, completed from reference TRBV7-2 and TRBJ1-2, reads GAGVSQSPSNKVTEKGKDVELRCDPISGHTALYWYRQSLGQGLEFLIYFQGNSAPDKSGLPSDRFSAERTGGSVSTLTIQRTQQEDSAVYLCASSLGGYGYTFGSGTRLTVV.

The J gene is TRBJ2-7, the V gene TRBV29-1; D gene unclear. V shed 5 bases and J shed 11 bases, with 16 bases lying between them. In germline, CDR1 is SQVTM, CDR2 ANQGSEA. The CDR3 extends over 11 amino acids. CDR3 in DNA: TGCAGCGTTCAAACAGCCCTCCGGGAGTACTTC. Translated, it gives CSVQTALREYF.

The gene calls are TRBV6-5 and TRBJ2-7, with D perhaps assigned TRBD1 or TRBD2 (5 bases each). Per the germline V gene, CDR1 is MNHEY and CDR2 is SVGAGI. Trimming left V 5 bases short and J 1 base short, with 15 bases between. The CDR3 sequence is 15 residues long. CDR3 nucleotide sequence: TGTGCCAGCAGTAAGAACCGGGACGGATCCTACGAGCAGTACTTC. It translates to CASSKNRDGSYEQYF.

This clone was detected once. This chain joins TRBV7-9 and TRBJ1-2; no reliable D call. This CDR3 is 15 amino acids long. Germline V gene lookup returns CDR1 SEHNR and CDR2 FQNEAQ (reference sequence). Trimming removed 1 base from V and 2 bases from J, with 11 bases in between. Here the CDR3 reads CASSLEEGSNYGYTF. As DNA, the CDR3 is TGTGCCAGCAGCTTAGAGGAGGGATCGAACTATGGCTACACCTTC.

This clone appeared a single time. The chain is built from TRBV2 and TRBJ2-3; TRBD1 or TRBD2 may be the D gene (5 bases each). V was clipped by 4 bases and J by 0 bases, with 5 bases between them. Germline V gene data show CDR1 as SNHLY and CDR2 as FYNNEI. CDR3 length: 13 residues. The CDR3 reads CASSGDSTDTQYF. The CDR3 DNA sequence: TGTGCCAGCAGTGGGGACAGCACAGATACGCAGTATTTT.

The rearrangement joins TRBV6-5 to TRBJ1-5; no clear D gene. Trimming shortened V by 8 bases and J by 6 bases, and 14 bases separated the two germline ends. The CDR3 has 13 residues. The germline gives CDR1 MNHEY, CDR2 SVGAGI. CDR3 nucleotides: TGTGCCAGCTGGCGGGGAGCGGGTCAGCCCCAGCATTTT. Encoded protein: CASWRGAGQPQHF.

V gene TRBV9 combines with J gene TRBJ2-7, with D possibly matching TRBD1 (6 bases). The CDR3 consists of 15 residues. Germline V gives CDR1 SGDLS, CDR2 YYNGEE. V was shortened by 2 bases and J by 2 bases, with 14 bases between the two germline ends. This CDR3 is CASSVTGTTPYEQYF. CDR3 DNA sequence: TGTGCCAGCAGCGTCACCGGGACAACTCCCTACGAGCAGTACTTC.

This clone was seen only once. The gene calls are TRBV2 and TRBJ1-3; D call uncertain. Germline loops: CDR1 SNHLY, CDR2 FYNNEI. V dropped 5 bases and J dropped 5 bases, with 7 bases sitting between them. The CDR3 consists of 12 residues. The CDR3 DNA is TGTGCCAGCAGTCCCGACAGAAACACCATATATTTT. This gives the protein CASSPDRNTIYF.

In regard to this clone: In the same sample, other DNA sequences code for this CDR3. The rearrangement uses TRBV7-2 and TRBJ1-5, with D hard to call. V lost 0 bases, J lost 1 base, and 4 bases lay in between. The CDR3 sequence is 14 residues long. The germline CDR1 and CDR2 sequences are SGHTA and FQGNSA. This CDR3 is CASSLARSNQPQHF. The CDR3 DNA reads as TGTGCCAGCAGCTTAGCGCGGAGCAATCAGCCCCAGCATTTT.

The rearrangement joins TRBV5-1 to TRBJ2-2, with D maybe TRBD2 (5 bases). This CDR3 has 15 amino acids. V lost 2 bases, J lost 5 bases, and 13 bases lay in between. Looked up from germline, CDR1 is SGHRS and CDR2 is YFSETQ. The CDR3 DNA reads TGCGCCAGCAGCTTCCGGGGTGGAGGTACCGGGGAGCTGTTTTTT. Its translation: CASSFRGGGTGELFF. Variable domain in full (rest from reference TRBV5-1 and TRBJ2-2): KAGVTQTPRYLIKTRGQQVTLSCSPISGHRSVSWYQQTPGQGLQFLFEYFSETQRNKGNFPGRFSGRQFSNSRSEMNVSTLELGDSALYLCASSFRGGGTGELFFGEGSRLTVL.

The gene calls are TRBV11-2 and TRBJ1-1; 7 bases line up with TRBD1. Trimming took 6 bases from V and 0 from J; bases not matched to a gene: 10. The germline V gene has CDR1 SGHAT and CDR2 FQNNGV. The CDR3 length is 16 residues. The CDR3 is CASRRTGTALNTEAFF. CDR3 sequence (DNA): TGTGCCAGCAGACGGACGGGGACAGCTTTGAACACTGAAGCTTTCTTT.

The table lists this clone with a few counts. This sequence joins TRBV18 and TRBJ1-1; no reliable D call. Germline V gives CDR1 KGHSH, CDR2 LQKENI. The germline V and J ends were trimmed by 7 bases and 1 base, with 10 bases remaining between them. The CDR3 sequence is 13 residues long. The CDR3 DNA reads TGTGCCAGCTTAGACTCCAGGAACACTGAAGCTTTCTTT. The encoded protein is CASLDSRNTEAFF.

The rearrangement joins TRBV2 to TRBJ2-1; 14 bases map to TRBD2. The CDR3 has 15 residues. Germline CDR1 and CDR2: SNHLY and FYNNEI. The V segment lost 1 base and the J segment 12 bases; nucleotides outside the gene matches: 5. The CDR3 bases are TGTGCCAGCAGTGAAGGACTAGCGGGGGGGCGGGTGCAGTTCTTC. Protein product: CASSEGLAGGRVQFF.

V and J are TRBV4-2 and TRBJ1-2; D may be TRBD1 (5 bases). From germline, CDR1 is LGHNA and CDR2 YNFKEQ. Trimming took 0 bases from V and 7 from J, leaving 15 bases between them. The CDR3 loop spans 15 amino acids. The CDR3 region is CASSQDLPPRGGYTF. The CDR3 bases are TGTGCCAGCAGCCAAGATCTTCCCCCGAGGGGTGGCTACACCTTC.